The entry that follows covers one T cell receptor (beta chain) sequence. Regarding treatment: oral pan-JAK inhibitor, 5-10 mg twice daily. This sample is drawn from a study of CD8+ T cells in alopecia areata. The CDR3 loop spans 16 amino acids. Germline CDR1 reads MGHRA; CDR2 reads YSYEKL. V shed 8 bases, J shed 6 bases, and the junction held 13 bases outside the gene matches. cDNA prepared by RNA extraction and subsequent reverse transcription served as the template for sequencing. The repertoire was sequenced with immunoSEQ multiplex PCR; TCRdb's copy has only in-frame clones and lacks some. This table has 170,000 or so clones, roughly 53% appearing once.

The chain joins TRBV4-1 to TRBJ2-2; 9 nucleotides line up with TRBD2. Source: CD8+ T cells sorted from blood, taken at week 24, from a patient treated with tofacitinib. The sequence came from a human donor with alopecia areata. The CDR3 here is CASGEGGGGAAGELFF. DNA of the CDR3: TGCGCCAGCGGGGAGGGCGGCGGGGGGGCTGCCGGGGAGCTGTTTTTT.